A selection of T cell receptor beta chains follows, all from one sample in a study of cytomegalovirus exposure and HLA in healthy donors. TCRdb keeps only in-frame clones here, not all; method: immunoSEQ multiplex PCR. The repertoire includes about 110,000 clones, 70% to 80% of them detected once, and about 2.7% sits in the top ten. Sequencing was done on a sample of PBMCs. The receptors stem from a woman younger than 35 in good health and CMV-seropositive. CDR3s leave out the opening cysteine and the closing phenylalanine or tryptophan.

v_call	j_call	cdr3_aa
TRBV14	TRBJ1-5	ASSQEDGGCQPQH
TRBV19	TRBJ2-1	ASSNGPGEGRGTSHEQF
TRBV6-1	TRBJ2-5	ASSVVAEETQY
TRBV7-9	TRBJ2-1	SSSLFAGVQDEQF
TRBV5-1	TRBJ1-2	ASSLGDRVVYGYT
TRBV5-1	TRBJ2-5	ASGTGTGEETQY
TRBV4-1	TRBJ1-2	ASSQGGGYT
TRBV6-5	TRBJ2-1	ASSSRSLPYNEQF
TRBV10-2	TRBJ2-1	ASSESQRGYNEQF
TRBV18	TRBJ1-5	ASSPFGGDQPQH
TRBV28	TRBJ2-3	AGSLEAVDTQY
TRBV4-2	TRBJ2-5	ASSQDARDRGTQETQY
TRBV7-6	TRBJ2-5	ASSLEAVGETQY
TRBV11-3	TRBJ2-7	ASSRTVAGEQY
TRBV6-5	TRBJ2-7	ASSPGQESYEQY
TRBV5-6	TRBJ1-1	ASSLPEDRTMNTEAF
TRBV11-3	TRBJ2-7	ASSHSTGTLYEQY
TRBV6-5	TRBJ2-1	ASRTSRVEQF
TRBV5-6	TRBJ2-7	ASSLRGSGHEQY
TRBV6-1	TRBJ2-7	ASTRGGLYEQY
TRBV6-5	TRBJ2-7	ASSYSPGHLTYEQY
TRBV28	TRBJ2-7	ASSPSPGVKQPYEQY
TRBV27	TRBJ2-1	ASSFVGSYNEQF
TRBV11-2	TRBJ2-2	ASSLGRGTGNTGELF
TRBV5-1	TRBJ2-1	ASRYEGGVYNEQF
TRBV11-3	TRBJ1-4	ASSPRGRGNEKLF
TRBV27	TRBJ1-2	ASSLYPGINYGYT
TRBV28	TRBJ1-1	ASWRDGNTEAF
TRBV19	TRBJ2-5	ASRGSRGAGQETQY
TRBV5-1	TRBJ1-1	ASSLAVRVRYAEAF
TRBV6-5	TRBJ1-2	ASSPSRQGYYGYT
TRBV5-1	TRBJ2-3	ASSVLTGAGTDTQY
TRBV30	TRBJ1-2	AARGRNYGYT
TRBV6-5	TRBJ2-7	ASSYSGTGTYEQY
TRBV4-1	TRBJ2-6	ASSPSGISSGANVLT
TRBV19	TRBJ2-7	ASSILAGGQGYHEQY
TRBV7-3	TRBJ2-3	ASSPWGQQGDTQY
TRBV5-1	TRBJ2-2	ASSLVQGDIGELF
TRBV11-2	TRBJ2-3	ASSLAASGGDTQY
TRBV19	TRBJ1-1	ASSISRGVFEAF
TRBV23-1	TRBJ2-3	ASSHSLASGRADTQY
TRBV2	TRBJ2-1	ASSETSGSTEQF
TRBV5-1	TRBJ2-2	ASSPREQANTGELF
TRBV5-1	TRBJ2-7	ASSLGLAGGIEQY
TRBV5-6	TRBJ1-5	ASSLEGQRQPQH
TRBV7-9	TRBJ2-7	SSSLGGSGSIYEQY